This T cell receptor (beta chain) is drawn from a study of cytomegalovirus exposure and HLA in healthy donors. Whole-study findings and limits: In a later analysis, V- and J-gene trimming of beta chains associated with a DCLRE1C missense variant, replicated independently. A reported reduction in N-insertions relative to the roughly 640-donor mean was seen in an Asian-associated ancestry cluster in a later analysis.

Concerning this clone itself: Antigen unknown.

After removal of 2 bases from V and 0 bases from J, the junction contained 2 bases not matched to a gene. Germline CDR1 reads SNHLY; CDR2 reads FYNNEI. The CDR3 is 15 residues long. Primers for the PCR totalled 60 Vbeta and 13 Jbeta. Assay used: immunoSEQ multiplex PCR; TCRdb lists only in-frame clones, some missing. Of around 90,000 clones in the sample, about 66% were seen once. The specimen was PBMCs. The receptor was derived from a boy between 10 and 17 years old in good health and CMV-seropositive. The V gene is TRBV2, the J gene TRBJ2-7; the match to TRBD2 covers 9 bases. The CDR3 region has the DNA TGTGCCAGCAGTGAATTGCGGGGGGGCTCCTACGAGCAGTACTTC. Amino acid sequence: CASSELRGGSYEQYF.